These 20 T cell receptor beta chains originate from one sample sequenced in a study of shared clonotypes between healthy human individuals. Generated by immunoSEQ multiplex PCR, the TCRdb table keeps only in-frame clones and is missing some. The sample includes some 320,000 clones, more than 75% of them seen just once. What was sequenced was memory CD8+ T cells sorted from blood. The subset: CD45RO+ cells pooled with CCR7-negative TemRA cells. These receptors all come from a man aged 18-30 years in good health.

V and J are TRBV10-1 and TRBJ2-2; 10 bases agree with TRBD1. The CDR3 extends over 19 amino acids. V lost 0 bases, J lost 4 bases, and 11 bases stayed unmatched. Per germline, CDR1 WNHNN and CDR2 SYGVQD (reference sequence). DNA of the CDR3: TGCGCCAGCAGTGAGTCCGTTCGCGGGACAGGGGCCAGCACCGGGGAGCTGTTTTTT. This sequence encodes CASSESVRGTGASTGELFF.

The rearrangement uses TRBV13 and TRBJ2-6; D not resolved. Between the trimmed V and J ends, which lost 3 bases and 0 bases, there was a span of 18 bases. Per germline, CDR1 PRHDT and CDR2 FYEKMQ (reference sequence). The CDR3 sequence is 19 residues long. The DNA of the CDR3 is TGTGCCAGCAGCTTGGCAGCGTCTAGTCCCTCCTCTGGGGCCAACGTCCTGACTTTC. Translated, it gives CASSLAASSPSSGANVLTF.

The chain combines TRBV28 with TRBJ1-4; D uncertain. The germline V gene encodes CDR1 MDHEN and CDR2 SYDVKM. The CDR3 is 14 amino acids. Trimming cost V 9 bases and J 5 bases, with 16 bases left between them. The DNA of the CDR3 is TGTGCCAGTGTAAAGTGGATTGACAATGAAAAACTGTTTTTT. This sequence encodes CASVKWIDNEKLFF. Full variable domain (rest looked up from reference TRBV28 and TRBJ1-4): DVKVTQSSRYLVKRTGEKVFLECVQDMDHENMFWYRQDPGLGLRLIYFSYDVKMKEKGDIPEGYSVSREKKERFSLILESASTNQTSMYLCASVKWIDNEKLFFGSGTQLSVL.

V gene TRBV5-6 combines with J gene TRBJ2-5; D ambiguous. The CDR3 has 15 amino acids. Germline CDR1 reads SGHDT; CDR2 reads YYEEEE. V lost 0 bases to trimming and J lost 4 bases, with 13 bases between them. The CDR3, as DNA: TGTGCCAGCAGCTTGGAAGGGTCCCATGGAGAGACCCAGTACTTC. This sequence encodes CASSLEGSHGETQYF.

V and J are TRBV7-2 and TRBJ2-5; D gene uncertain. Trimming removed 1 base at V and 5 bases at J, with 8 bases between. Germline CDR1 reads SGHTA; CDR2 reads FQGNSA. The CDR3 runs 13 residues. The CDR3 loop reads CASSLGAKETQYF. The CDR3, as DNA: TGTGCCAGCAGCTTAGGCGCAAAGGAGACCCAGTACTTC. Using reference TRBV7-2 and TRBJ2-5 for the parts outside the CDR3, the full variable domain is GAGVSQSPSNKVTEKGKDVELRCDPISGHTALYWYRQSLGQGLEFLIYFQGNSAPDKSGLPSDRFSAERTGGSVSTLTIQRTQQEDSAVYLCASSLGAKETQYFGPGTRLLVL.

The chain combines TRBV5-1 with TRBJ1-4; D not certain. In germline, CDR1 is SGHRS, CDR2 YFSETQ. CDR3 length: 13 amino acids. V dropped 3 bases and J dropped 7 bases, with 10 bases sitting between them. The CDR3 nucleotides read TGCGCCAGCAGCTCGACCAGTACTGAAAAACTGTTTTTT. Translated: CASSSTSTEKLFF.

The chain carries TRBV28 and TRBJ2-6, with D possibly being TRBD1 (5 bases). Trimming cost V 3 bases and J 4 bases, with 13 bases left between them. The germline CDR1 and CDR2 sequences are MDHEN and SYDVKM. The CDR3 consists of 16 residues. This CDR3 is CASSLQGAEGANVLTF. DNA for the CDR3: TGTGCCAGCAGTTTGCAAGGGGCGGAGGGGGCCAACGTCCTGACTTTC.

The chain links TRBV28 to TRBJ2-7; D may be TRBD1 (6 bases). Germline V lookup: CDR1 MDHEN, CDR2 SYDVKM. The CDR3 extends over 12 amino acids. With 2 bases removed from V and 10 bases from J, the gap between germline ends came to 12 bases. CDR3 nucleotides: TGTGCCAGCAGTTTAGTAGCAGGGGTTCAGTACTTC. Translation: CASSLVAGVQYF.

V is TRBV7-9 and J is TRBJ2-1, with 9 bases fitting TRBD1. Trimming cost V 3 bases and J 5 bases; bases outside gene matches: 5. The CDR3 has 15 residues. The germline V gene has CDR1 SEHNR and CDR2 FQNEAQ (reference sequence). The CDR3 region is CASSFGQGYNNEQFF. The CDR3 region has the DNA TGTGCCAGCAGCTTCGGACAGGGGTATAACAATGAGCAGTTCTTC.

The chain employs TRBV25-1 and TRBJ1-4; D remains unclear. Trimming took off 1 base at V and 8 bases at J, with 5 bases between the two ends. The germline V gene has CDR1 MGHDK and CDR2 SYGVNS. This CDR3 has 12 residues. CDR3 bases: TGTGCCAGCAGTGAATTGGAAGAAAAACTGTTTTTT. Amino acids: CASSELEEKLFF.

The chain couples TRBV9 to TRBJ2-7, with D hard to call. V lost 0 bases to trimming and J lost 5 bases, with 12 bases between them. This CDR3 spans 14 amino acids. Germline-derived CDR1 and CDR2 are SGDLS and YYNGEE. In nucleotides, the CDR3 is TGTGCCAGCAGCGTAGCGGGTGTTGAAGACGAGCAGTACTTC. This codes for CASSVAGVEDEQYF.

The chain employs TRBV14 and TRBJ2-1; the D gene is possibly TRBD1 (6 bases). This CDR3 comprises 15 residues. V lost 2 bases, J lost 6 bases, and 14 bases lay in between. Germline CDR1 is SGHDN and CDR2 is FVKESK. The CDR3 sequence is CASSQHRGYGNEQFF. The CDR3 region has the DNA TGTGCCAGCAGCCAACATAGGGGGTACGGCAATGAGCAGTTCTTC.

V and J are TRBV30 and TRBJ2-3, with TRBD2 identical over 9 bases. The CDR3 consists of 14 residues. Unmatched junction bases numbered 6, after V lost 1 base and J lost 7 bases. Germline values: CDR1 GTSNPN, CDR2 SVGIG (reference sequence). The CDR3 nucleotides are TGTGCCTGGAGTGGTAGCGGGAGACGAAATACGCAGTATTTT. This codes for CAWSGSGRRNTQYF.

This clone occurred once. The chain is built from TRBV11-2 and TRBJ1-2; D is unclear. CDR1 is SGHAT and CDR2 is FQNNGV in the germline V gene. The CDR3 covers 13 residues. V was trimmed by 3 bases and J by 0 bases, leaving 5 bases between them. CDR3 in amino acids: CASSFDTNYGYTF. The CDR3 nucleotides read TGTGCCAGCAGCTTCGACACTAACTATGGCTACACCTTC. The whole variable domain, remainder taken from reference TRBV11-2 and TRBJ1-2, is EAGVAQSPRYKIIEKRQSVAFWCNPISGHATLYWYQQILGQGPKLLIQFQNNGVVDDSQLPKDRFSAERLKGVDSTLKIQPAKLEDSAVYLCASSFDTNYGYTFGSGTRLTVV.

The gene calls are TRBV6-1 and TRBJ2-7, with D possibly TRBD1 on 7 matching bases. The germline V gene has CDR1 MNHNS and CDR2 SASEGT. The CDR3 covers 15 residues. Trimming left V 3 bases short and J 4 bases short, with 16 bases between. The CDR3 coding sequence is TGTGCCAGCAGTGACAAAGGAGGGGGCCAGTACGAGCAGTACTTC. It is translated as CASSDKGGGQYEQYF.

The gene calls are TRBV29-1 and TRBJ2-1, with TRBD2 identical over 12 bases. The CDR3 is 14 residues long. CDR1 SQVTM and CDR2 ANQGSEA come from the germline V gene. V shed 8 bases and J 8 bases; nucleotides not matched to a gene: 10. The CDR3 sequence: CSSRLAGVMDEQFF. The CDR3 DNA sequence: TGCAGCTCGCGACTAGCGGGAGTTATGGATGAGCAGTTCTTC.

The chain is built from TRBV4-3 and TRBJ1-2; D unresolved. This CDR3 is 14 amino acids long. The V gene's germline CDR1 is LGHNA and CDR2 YSLEER. Trimming cost V 0 bases and J 4 bases, with 9 bases left between them. CDR3 sequence reads: CASSQDRDFYGYTF. The DNA for the CDR3 is TGCGCCAGCAGCCAAGACCGGGATTTCTATGGCTACACCTTC.

This chain joins TRBV5-1 and TRBJ2-3; unclear D gene. This CDR3 has 13 residues. Germline V gives CDR1 SGHRS, CDR2 YFSETQ. Trimming took off 0 bases at V and 6 bases at J, with 8 bases between the two ends. The chain's CDR3 is CASSLDSQDTQYF. The CDR3 DNA is TGCGCCAGCAGCTTGGACAGCCAGGATACGCAGTATTTT.

V usage is TRBV27 and J usage is TRBJ2-1; D uncertain. Germline CDR1 is MNHEY and CDR2 is SMNVEV (reference sequence). This CDR3 comprises 15 residues. The V and J ends lost 2 bases and 6 bases respectively, with 14 bases between them. The CDR3 here is CASSLVGLAFNEQFF. In nucleotides, the CDR3 is TGTGCCAGCAGTTTAGTCGGGTTGGCCTTCAATGAGCAGTTCTTC.

The rearrangement uses TRBV2 and TRBJ2-7; a possible D gene is TRBD1 (5 bases). Germline CDR1 is SNHLY and CDR2 is FYNNEI. The length of the CDR3 is 16 residues. V lost 3 bases to trimming and J lost 0 bases, with 15 bases between them. CDR3 amino acids: CASSDEAGYGSYEQYF. The CDR3 nucleotides are TGTGCCAGCAGTGACGAGGCAGGGTACGGCTCCTACGAGCAGTACTTC.